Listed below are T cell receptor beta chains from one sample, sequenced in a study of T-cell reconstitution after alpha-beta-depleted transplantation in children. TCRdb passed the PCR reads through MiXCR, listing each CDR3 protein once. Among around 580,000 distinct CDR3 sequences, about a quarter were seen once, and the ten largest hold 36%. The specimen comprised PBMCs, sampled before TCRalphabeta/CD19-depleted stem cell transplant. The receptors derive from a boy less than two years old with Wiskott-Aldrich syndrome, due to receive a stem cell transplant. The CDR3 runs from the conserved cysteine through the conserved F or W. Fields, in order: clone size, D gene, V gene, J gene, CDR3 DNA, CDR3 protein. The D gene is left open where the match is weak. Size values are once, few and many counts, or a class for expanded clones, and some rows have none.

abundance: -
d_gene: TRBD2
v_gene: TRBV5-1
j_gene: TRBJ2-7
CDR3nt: TGCGCCAGCAGCTTGGTGGGCGGGAGCGCCAACGAGCAGTACTTC
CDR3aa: CASSLVGGSANEQYF

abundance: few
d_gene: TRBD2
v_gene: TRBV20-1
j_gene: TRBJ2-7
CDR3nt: TGCAGTGCCCTAGCCTCGGGACTAGCGGGAAGCGTCTACGAGCAGTACTTC
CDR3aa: CSALASGLAGSVYEQYF

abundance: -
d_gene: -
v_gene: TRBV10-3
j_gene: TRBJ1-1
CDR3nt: TGTGCCATCACCTATTCGCCGGGACGGGGTGAAGCTTTCTTT
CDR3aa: CAITYSPGRGEAFF

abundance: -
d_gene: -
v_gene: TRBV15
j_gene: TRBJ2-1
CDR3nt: TGTGCCACCAGCAGAGATTTTGGATCGTACAACAATGAGCAGTTCTTC
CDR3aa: CATSRDFGSYNNEQFF

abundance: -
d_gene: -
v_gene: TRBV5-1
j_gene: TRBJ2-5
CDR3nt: TGCGCCAGCAGCTTGGTCCCGGACAGACAAGAGACCCAGTACTTC
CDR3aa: CASSLVPDRQETQYF

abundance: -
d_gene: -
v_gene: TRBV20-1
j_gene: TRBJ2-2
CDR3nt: TGCAGTGCTAGAGATGCAGGAAGGGGCACCGGGGAGCTGTTTTTT
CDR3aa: CSARDAGRGTGELFF

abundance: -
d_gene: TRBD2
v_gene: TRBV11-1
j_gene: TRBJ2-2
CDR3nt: TGTGCCAGCAGCCTAGAAGGACTAGCGGGAGAGTTCCCCGGGGAGCTGTTTTTT
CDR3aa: CASSLEGLAGEFPGELFF

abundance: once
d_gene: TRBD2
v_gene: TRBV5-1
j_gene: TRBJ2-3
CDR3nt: TGCGCCAGCAGCACGGGACTAGCGGGAACGACAGCTACGCAGTATTTT
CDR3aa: CASSTGLAGTTATQYF

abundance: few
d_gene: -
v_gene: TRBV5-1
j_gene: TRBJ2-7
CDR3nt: TGCGCCAGCAGATTAGGGACCGACTCCTACGAGCAGTACTTC
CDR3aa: CASRLGTDSYEQYF

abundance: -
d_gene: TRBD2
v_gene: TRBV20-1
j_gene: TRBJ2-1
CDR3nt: TGCAGTGCTCCTCGGACTAGCGGGAAGCTTAATAATGAGCAGTTCTTC
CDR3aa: CSAPRTSGKLNNEQFF

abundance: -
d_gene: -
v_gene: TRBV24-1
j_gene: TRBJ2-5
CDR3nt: TGTGCCACCAGTGACCAAACTTGGGGCCAAGAGACCCAGTACTTC
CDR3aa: CATSDQTWGQETQYF

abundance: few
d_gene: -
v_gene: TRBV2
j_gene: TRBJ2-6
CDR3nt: TGTGCCAGCCGAGGGGCTGGGGCCAACGTCCTGACTTTC
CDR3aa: CASRGAGANVLTF

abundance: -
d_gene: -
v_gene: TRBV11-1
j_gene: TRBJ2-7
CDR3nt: TGTGCCAGCAGCTTAAGGTTAATGGAAAGCGCAAGCTCCTACGAGCAGTACTTC
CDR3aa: CASSLRLMESASSYEQYF

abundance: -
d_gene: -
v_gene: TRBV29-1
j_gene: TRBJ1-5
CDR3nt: TGCAGCGTTGCCGGTATAAGCAATCAGCCCCAGCATTTT
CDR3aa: CSVAGISNQPQHF

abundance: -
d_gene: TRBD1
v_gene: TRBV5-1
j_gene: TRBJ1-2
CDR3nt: TGCGCCAGCAGCTCACCCGGGACAGGGCTGGGGGTACATGGCTACACCTTC
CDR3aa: CASSSPGTGLGVHGYTF

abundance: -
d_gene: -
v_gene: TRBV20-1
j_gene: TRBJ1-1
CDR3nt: TGCAGTGCAACCACAGGGAAAATGAACACTGAAGCTTTCTTT
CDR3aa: CSATTGKMNTEAFF

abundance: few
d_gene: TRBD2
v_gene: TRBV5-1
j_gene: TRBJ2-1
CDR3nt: TGCGCCAGCAGCATCCGGACTAGCGGGAGGGCCACGGATGAGCAGTTCTTC
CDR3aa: CASSIRTSGRATDEQFF

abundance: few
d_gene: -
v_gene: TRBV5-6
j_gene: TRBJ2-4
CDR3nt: TGTGCCAGCAGCTTGGGGCAGTACATTCAGTACTTC
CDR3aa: CASSLGQYIQYF

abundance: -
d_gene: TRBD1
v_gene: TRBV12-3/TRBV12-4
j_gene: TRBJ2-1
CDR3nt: TGTGCCAGCAGTCCCGTCCCGGGACAGGGGGGCGGGACCTACAATGAGCAGTTCTTC
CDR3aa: CASSPVPGQGGGTYNEQFF

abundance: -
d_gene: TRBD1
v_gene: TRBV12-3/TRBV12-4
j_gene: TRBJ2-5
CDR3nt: TGTGCCAGCAGTGTTGACAGGGGAAAGACCCAGTACTTC
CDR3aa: CASSVDRGKTQYF

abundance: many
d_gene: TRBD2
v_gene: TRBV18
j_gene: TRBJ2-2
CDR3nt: TGTGCCAGCTCACCATTGAGCGGGAGGACCGGGGAGCTGTTTTTT
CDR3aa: CASSPLSGRTGELFF

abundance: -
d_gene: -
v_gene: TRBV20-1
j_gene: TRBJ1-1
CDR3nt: TGCAGTGCTAGACATCGACACTTGAACACTGAAGCTTTCTTT
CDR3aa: CSARHRHLNTEAFF

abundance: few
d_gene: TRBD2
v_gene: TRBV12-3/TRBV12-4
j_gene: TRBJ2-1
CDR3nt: TGTGCCAGCAGTTCCCAAGCGGGAGGAAGGGGTGGTGAGCAGTTCTTC
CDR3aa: CASSSQAGGRGGEQFF

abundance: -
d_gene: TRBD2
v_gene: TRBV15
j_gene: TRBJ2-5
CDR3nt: TGTGCCACCAGCAGTTTATTAGCGGGATATATGGAGACCCAGTACTTC
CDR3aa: CATSSLLAGYMETQYF

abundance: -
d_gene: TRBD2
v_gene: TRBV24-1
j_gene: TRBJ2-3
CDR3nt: TGTGCCACCAGTGACTCAACTAGCGGCAACACAGATACGCAGTATTTT
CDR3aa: CATSDSTSGNTDTQYF

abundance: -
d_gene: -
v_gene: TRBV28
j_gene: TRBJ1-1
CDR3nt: TGTGCCAGCAGTTTTTCCGGGGTGAACACTGAAGCTTTCTTT
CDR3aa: CASSFSGVNTEAFF

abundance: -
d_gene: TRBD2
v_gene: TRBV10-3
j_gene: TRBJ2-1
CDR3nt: TGTGCCATCAGTGACCCGGGACTAGCGGGAGGGCCATCCGACAATGAGCAGTTCTTC
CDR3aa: CAISDPGLAGGPSDNEQFF